This T cell receptor beta chain was profiled in a study of shared clonotypes between healthy human individuals. At the level of the study: Three plates each covered CD4 naive and memory; CD8 naive two, CD8 memory one.

Whole-study results and caveats: Clonotype sharing across donors was expected to vary with sequencing depth. A generally larger estimated richness was seen in naive subsets than in memory subsets.

Produced via immunoSEQ multiplex PCR; TCRdb's table is partial and in-frame only. The sample carries millions of clones, over 85% recorded once. Germline V lookup: CDR1 LNHDA, CDR2 SQIVND (reference sequence). Trimming at V came to 5 bases and at J to 3 bases, leaving 4 bases not matched to a gene. This CDR3 is built from 13 residues. CD8 cells regarded as naive lacked CD45RO, were positively chosen for CCR7, and omitted terminally differentiated effector memory CD45RA+ cells. On this clone: What it binds is unknown. Other DNA sequences within the sample encode an identical CDR3.

This receptor was obtained from a man between 18 and 35 years old in good health. The sequencing sample was made of naive CD8+ T cells sorted from blood. The rearrangement uses TRBV19 and TRBJ2-7; 7 bases line up with TRBD2. Here the CDR3 reads CASSLTSVYEQYF. DNA for the CDR3: TGTGCCAGTAGTCTAACTAGCGTCTACGAGCAGTACTTC.